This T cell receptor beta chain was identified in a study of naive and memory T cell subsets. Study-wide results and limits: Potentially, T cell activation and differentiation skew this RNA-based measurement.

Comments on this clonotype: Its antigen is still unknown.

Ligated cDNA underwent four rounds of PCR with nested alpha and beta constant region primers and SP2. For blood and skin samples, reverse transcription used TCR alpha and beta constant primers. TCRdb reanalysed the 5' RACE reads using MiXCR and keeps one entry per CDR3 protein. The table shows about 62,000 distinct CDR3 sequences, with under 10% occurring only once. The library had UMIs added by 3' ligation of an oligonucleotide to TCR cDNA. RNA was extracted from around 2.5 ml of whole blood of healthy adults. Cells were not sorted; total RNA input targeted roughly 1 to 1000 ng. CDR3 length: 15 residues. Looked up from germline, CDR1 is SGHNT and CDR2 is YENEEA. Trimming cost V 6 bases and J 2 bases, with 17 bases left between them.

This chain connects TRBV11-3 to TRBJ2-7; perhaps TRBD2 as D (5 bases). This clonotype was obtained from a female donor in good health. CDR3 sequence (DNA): TGTGCCAGCAGAGCCCGGGAACAGAGCACCTACGAGCAGTACTTC. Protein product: CASRAREQSTYEQYF.